This T cell receptor (beta chain) comes out of a study of blood T cell repertoires in COVID-19. Study context: Samples taken during acute and convalescent COVID-19 were collected in the United States, Italy and Spain.

The CDR3 extends over 15 amino acids. Germline V lookup: CDR1 SGHTA, CDR2 FQGNSA. After removal of 1 base from V and 7 bases from J, the junction contained 7 bases not matched to a gene. As handled by the study authors: Amplification of reference gene primers provided the estimated nucleated cell counts. The table came from immunoSEQ multiplex PCR; TCRdb's copy has only in-frame clones and leaves some out. V, J and clone size are taken as reported in that table, and D and trimming were inferred from the DNA itself. Of about 140,000 clones listed, 60% to 80% are singletons. The sequencing input was peripheral blood. The V and J genes are TRBV7-2 and TRBJ2-3, with 8 bases matching TRBD1. The TCR comes from a man in his 60s who had recovered from COVID-19. The CDR3 DNA sequence: TGTGCCAGCAGCTTAGTGGCAGGGGGCCAGAATACGCAGTATTTT. This gives the protein CASSLVAGGQNTQYF. The entire variable domain, with the rest obtained from reference TRBV7-2 and TRBJ2-3, is as follows: GAGVSQSPSNKVTEKGKDVELRCDPISGHTALYWYRQSLGQGLEFLIYFQGNSAPDKSGLPSDRFSAERTGGSVSTLTIQRTQQEDSAVYLCASSLVAGGQNTQYFGPGTRLTVL.